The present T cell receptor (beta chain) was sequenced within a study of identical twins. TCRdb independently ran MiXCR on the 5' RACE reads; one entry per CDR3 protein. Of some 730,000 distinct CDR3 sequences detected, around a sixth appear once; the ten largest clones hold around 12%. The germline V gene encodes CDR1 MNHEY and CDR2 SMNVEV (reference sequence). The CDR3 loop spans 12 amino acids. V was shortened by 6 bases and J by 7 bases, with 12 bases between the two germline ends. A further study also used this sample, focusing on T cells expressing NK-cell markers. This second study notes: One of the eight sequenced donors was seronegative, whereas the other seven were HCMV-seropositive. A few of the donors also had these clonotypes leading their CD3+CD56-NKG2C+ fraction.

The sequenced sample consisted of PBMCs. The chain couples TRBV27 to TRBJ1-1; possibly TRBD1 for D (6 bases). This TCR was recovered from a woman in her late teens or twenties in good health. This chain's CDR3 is CASRKRGSEAFF. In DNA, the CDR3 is TGTGCCAGCAGAAAAAGGGGGAGTGAAGCTTTCTTT.